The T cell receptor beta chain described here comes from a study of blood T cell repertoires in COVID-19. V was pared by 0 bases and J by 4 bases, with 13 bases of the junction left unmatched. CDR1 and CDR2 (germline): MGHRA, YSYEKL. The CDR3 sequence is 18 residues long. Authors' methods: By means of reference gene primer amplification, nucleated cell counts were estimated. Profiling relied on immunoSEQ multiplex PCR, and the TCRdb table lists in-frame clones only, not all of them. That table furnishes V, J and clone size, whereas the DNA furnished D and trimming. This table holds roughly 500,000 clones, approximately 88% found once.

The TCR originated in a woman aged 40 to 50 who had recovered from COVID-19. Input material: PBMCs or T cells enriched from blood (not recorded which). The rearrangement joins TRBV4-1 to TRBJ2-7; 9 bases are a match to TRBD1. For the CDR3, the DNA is TGCGCCAGCAGCCAAGATGCGGCACAGGGACAGGGTAGATACGAGCAGTACTTC. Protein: CASSQDAAQGQGRYEQYF.